Each of the 11 T cell receptor beta chains below was sequenced from the same sample in a study of T-cell memory formation after mild COVID-19. TCRdb re-analysed the 5' RACE reads in MiXCR, keeping a single row per CDR3 protein. The sample has 30,000 to 35,000 distinct CDR3 sequences; 7% to 8% are singletons. Material for sequencing was PBMCs or a T cell subset sorted from them (not recorded which). Source of these receptors: a man aged 18 to 29 who had mild COVID-19 (a few samples of this study predate the infection). Cell type and time point are not known.

The table lists this clonotype with many counts. This rearrangement joins TRBV4-3 to TRBJ1-5, with D hard to call. CDR3 size: 13 residues. CDR1 is LGHNA and CDR2 is YSLEER in the germline V gene. V shed 0 bases and J shed 4 bases, with 4 bases lying between them. This CDR3 reads CASSQDMNQPQHF. CDR3 nucleotide sequence: TGCGCCAGCAGCCAAGATATGAATCAGCCCCAGCATTTT.

The table lists this clonotype with many counts. The chain combines TRBV5-1 with TRBJ2-3; maybe TRBD2 (6 bases). V gave up 0 bases and J gave up 1 base, with 9 bases separating them. In germline, CDR1 is SGHRS, CDR2 YFSETQ. The CDR3 is 15 amino acids. The CDR3 DNA follows: TGCGCCAGCAGCTTGGTTGCTAGCGGCACAGATACGCAGTATTTT. It codes for CASSLVASGTDTQYF.

This clonotype was recorded at least ten times. The J gene is TRBJ2-5, the V gene TRBV30; no reliable D call. The CDR3 is 13 residues long. Trimming removed 7 bases from V and 5 bases from J, with 17 bases in between. In germline, CDR1 is GTSNPN, CDR2 SVGIG (reference sequence). The CDR3 sequence is CASAFDSLETQYF. DNA for the CDR3: TGTGCCTCCGCTTTCGATAGCCTGGAGACCCAGTACTTC.

This rearrangement joins TRBV7-9 to TRBJ2-7; D might be TRBD2 (5 bases). V lost 5 bases and J 0 bases, leaving 11 bases between the germline ends. Germline loops: CDR1 SEHNR, CDR2 FQNEAQ (reference sequence). The CDR3 consists of 14 residues. CDR3: CASSPTTSSYEQYF. As DNA, the CDR3 is TGTGCCAGCAGCCCGACTACCAGCTCCTACGAGCAGTACTTC.

This clonotype occurred many times. The CDR3 DNA is TGTGCCAGCAGCTTAGGGGACAGGGGGGTCCGAGAGACCCAGTACTTC. Translation: CASSLGDRGVRETQYF. The chain joins TRBV7-9 to TRBJ2-5, with 11 positions matching TRBD1. Trimming cost V 1 base and J 4 bases; bases outside gene matches: 5. This CDR3 comprises 16 residues. The germline V gene encodes CDR1 SEHNR and CDR2 FQNEAQ (reference sequence).

This clonotype was seen many times. The chain links TRBV6-5 to TRBJ1-2; D unclear. There are 15 residues in the CDR3. Germline V gives CDR1 MNHEY, CDR2 SVGAGI. V was clipped by 5 bases and J by 7 bases, with 20 bases between them. For the CDR3, the DNA is TGTGCCAGCAGTCGCACGATCATCAAGGGAAGTGGCTACACCTTC. Its protein is CASSRTIIKGSGYTF.

This clonotype occurred many times. The chain recombines TRBV5-1 with TRBJ1-6, with 9 bases lining up with TRBD1. The CDR3 runs to 15 residues. Germline CDR1 is SGHRS and CDR2 is YFSETQ. V lost 4 bases and J lost 9; bases outside the gene matches: 8. CDR3 in amino acids: CASSRGDRDGSPLHF. CDR3 in DNA: TGCGCCAGCAGCCGCGGGGACAGGGACGGTTCACCCCTCCACTTT.

This clonotype was observed many times. The gene calls are TRBV27 and TRBJ1-6; the D is unclear. Per germline, CDR1 MNHEY and CDR2 SMNVEV (reference sequence). This CDR3 is built from 12 residues. Trimming took off 4 bases at V and 7 bases at J, with 5 bases between the two ends. CDR3 DNA: TGTGCCAGCAGTTATTGGAATTCACCCCTCCACTTT. It translates to CASSYWNSPLHF.

This clonotype came up many times. V usage is TRBV5-1 and J usage is TRBJ2-2; TRBD2 matches at 9 bases. CDR1 and CDR2 (germline): SGHRS, YFSETQ. This CDR3 is 17 amino acids long. V was clipped by 4 bases and J by 0 bases; unmatched bases: 7. CDR3 loop: CASSRAAGGTNTGELFF. Here the CDR3 DNA reads TGCGCCAGCAGCCGTGCAGCGGGGGGCACGAACACCGGGGAGCTGTTTTTT. The full variable domain, rest sourced from reference TRBV5-1 and TRBJ2-2, is KAGVTQTPRYLIKTRGQQVTLSCSPISGHRSVSWYQQTPGQGLQFLFEYFSETQRNKGNFPGRFSGRQFSNSRSEMNVSTLELGDSALYLCASSRAAGGTNTGELFFGEGSRLTVL.

This clonotype was detected many times. The rearrangement links TRBV3-1 to TRBJ1-1, with D uncertain. The CDR3 totals 15 residues. V lost 0 bases, J lost 3 bases, and 11 bases lay in between. Germline lookup yields CDR1 LGHDT and CDR2 YNNKEL (reference sequence). Here the CDR3 reads CASSQENYRYTEAFF. The CDR3 bases are TGTGCCAGCAGCCAAGAAAACTACAGATACACTGAAGCTTTCTTT.

This clonotype was observed at least ten times. The V and J genes are TRBV5-1 and TRBJ1-1; 10 nucleotides line up with TRBD1. From germline, CDR1 is SGHRS and CDR2 YFSETQ. The CDR3 runs 19 residues. Trimming cost V 0 bases and J 1 base; bases outside gene matches: 12. DNA of the CDR3: TGCGCCAGCAGCTTGGTAGGGACAGGGGTGCGAAAGGGGAACACTGAAGCTTTCTTT. Residues: CASSLVGTGVRKGNTEAFF.